The 9 T cell receptor beta chains listed next were all sequenced from one sample in a study of T cells in localized non-small cell lung cancer. This table comes from immunoSEQ multiplex PCR, and its TCRdb copy is limited to in-frame clones, with some not included. This table holds some 85,000 clones, over 60% found once. The sequencing used PBMCs, collected before any cancer treatment. Receptor source: a man aged 35-69 years with stage II squamous cell lung carcinoma.

This chain joins TRBV14 and TRBJ2-1, with D unresolved. Germline V CDR1 and CDR2: SGHDN, FVKESK. This CDR3 has 15 residues. Trimming left V 0 bases short and J 4 bases short, with 10 bases between. CDR3 sequence reads: CASSQERRSYNEQFF. As DNA, the CDR3 is TGTGCCAGCAGCCAAGAACGACGCAGTTACAATGAGCAGTTCTTC.

The chain joins TRBV28 to TRBJ1-6, with unresolved D. With 1 base removed from V and 0 bases from J, the gap between germline ends came to 10 bases. The CDR3 runs 17 residues. Germline V lookup: CDR1 MDHEN, CDR2 SYDVKM. CDR3 sequence: CASSLSPQSSYNSPLHF. The CDR3 DNA reads as TGTGCCAGCAGTTTATCCCCGCAGAGCTCCTATAATTCACCCCTCCACTTT.

The chain couples TRBV2 to TRBJ1-4; 9 bases line up with TRBD1. The CDR3 is 14 amino acids. Germline CDR1 is SNHLY and CDR2 is FYNNEI. Trimming took 6 bases from V and 7 from J; bases not matched to a gene: 6. CDR3 in DNA: TGTGCCAGCAGCACGGACAGGGGAGGTGAAAAACTGTTTTTT. It is translated as CASSTDRGGEKLFF.

V usage is TRBV7-9 and J usage is TRBJ2-1, with TRBD2 matching over 13 bases. This CDR3 is built from 15 residues. The germline gives CDR1 SEHNR, CDR2 FQNEAQ (reference sequence). V was clipped by 4 bases and J by 4 bases; unmatched bases: 1. Here the CDR3 reads CASSSGLAGYNEQFF. CDR3 in DNA: TGTGCCAGCAGCTCGGGACTAGCGGGATACAATGAGCAGTTCTTC.

The CDR3 protein is CASRVGTDLLSGANVLTF. The DNA for the CDR3 is TGTGCCAGCAGGGTAGGGACAGATTTACTCTCTGGGGCCAACGTCCTGACTTTC. The chain recombines TRBV28 with TRBJ2-6, with TRBD1 matching 7 bases. CDR1 and CDR2 (germline): MDHEN, SYDVKM. After removal of 6 bases from V and 0 bases from J, the junction contained 11 bases not matched to a gene. The CDR3 consists of 18 residues. Full variable domain (remainder filled in from reference TRBV28 and TRBJ2-6): DVKVTQSSRYLVKRTGEKVFLECVQDMDHENMFWYRQDPGLGLRLIYFSYDVKMKEKGDIPEGYSVSREKKERFSLILESASTNQTSMYLCASRVGTDLLSGANVLTFGAGSRLTVL.

The gene calls are TRBV2 and TRBJ2-6; tentatively, D is TRBD1 (6 bases). CDR1 and CDR2 (germline): SNHLY, FYNNEI. The V end lost 6 bases, the J end lost 1 base, and 10 bases lay between the germline ends. The CDR3 is 15 amino acids. The CDR3 is CASSFRGSGANVLTF. CDR3 nucleotides: TGTGCCAGCAGCTTCAGGGGTTCTGGGGCCAACGTCCTGACTTTC.

The V and J genes are TRBV5-4 and TRBJ2-5, with a weak D call TRBD2 (6 bases). Germline V lookup: CDR1 SGHNT, CDR2 YYREEE (reference sequence). V gave up 4 bases and J gave up 2 bases, with 12 bases separating them. The CDR3 spans 14 residues. This CDR3 is CASSGWRGQETQYF. CDR3 in DNA: TGTGCCAGCAGCGGATGGAGGGGTCAAGAGACCCAGTACTTC.

The V call is TRBV28, the J call TRBJ2-5; 10 bases agree with TRBD1. CDR1 is MDHEN and CDR2 is SYDVKM in the germline V gene. This CDR3 region has 14 residues. The J segment lost 4 bases and the V segment lost 6 bases, leaving 5 bases of the junction unmatched. The chain's CDR3 is CASSWGQGTETQYF. The CDR3 region has the DNA TGTGCCAGCAGCTGGGGACAGGGGACAGAGACCCAGTACTTC.

The chain has TRBV4-2 and TRBJ1-2; TRBD1 agrees at 7 bases. The length of the CDR3 is 16 residues. Trimming at V came to 5 bases and at J to 4 bases, leaving 13 bases not matched to a gene. Germline V gene data show CDR1 as LGHNA and CDR2 as YNFKEQ. CDR3 nucleotides: TGTGCCAGCAGCTTTAGAGAGGGGGCGGTGGGCTATGGCTACACCTTC. Residues: CASSFREGAVGYGYTF.